The T cell receptor beta chain under discussion was sequenced for a study of blood T cell repertoires in COVID-19. Overall study: The United States, Italy and Spain provided the acute and convalescent COVID-19 samples.

Original processing notes: Estimates of nucleated cell counts were drawn from the amplification of reference gene primers. Clones were sequenced by immunoSEQ multiplex PCR, and TCRdb holds only the in-frame ones, with some missing. That table furnishes V, J and clone size, whereas the DNA furnished D and trimming. The sample shows some 71,000 clones, around 80% of them seen only once. Germline CDR1 and CDR2: SNHLY and FYNNEI. V was pared by 4 bases and J by 0 bases, with 7 bases between. CDR3 length equals 14 residues. Sequences were obtained from peripheral blood. The clonotype comes from a woman aged 50 to 65 with acute or convalescent COVID-19. The rearrangement links TRBV2 to TRBJ2-1; D is unresolved. For the CDR3, the DNA is TGTGCCAGCAGTGGCATTAGCTCCTACAATGAGCAGTTCTTC. Residues: CASSGISSYNEQFF.